One and the same sample provided the 16 T cell receptor beta chains below, sequenced in a study of cytotoxic CD8 clonotypes in ibrutinib-treated CLL. Sequencing used immunoSEQ multiplex PCR; TCRdb keeps in-frame clones, though not all of them. The table shows about 97,000 clones, with over 60% occurring only once. The sequencing here drew on PBMCs, taken after 24 months of ibrutinib treatment. The receptors derive from a human donor with chronic lymphocytic leukemia.

The chain joins TRBV28 to TRBJ1-5; D may be TRBD1 (6 bases). V lost 4 bases to trimming and J lost 2 bases, with 21 bases between them. The V gene's germline CDR1 is MDHEN and CDR2 SYDVKM. CDR3 length: 18 amino acids. The CDR3 sequence is CASSWQGLHIVGNQPQHF. As DNA, the CDR3 is TGTGCCAGCAGTTGGCAGGGGCTCCATATAGTGGGCAATCAGCCCCAGCATTTT.

The chain links TRBV6-1 to TRBJ2-3; D gene uncertain. V was clipped by 10 bases and J by 3 bases, with 11 bases between them. CDR3 length equals 12 residues. Germline V gene sequence: CDR1 MNHNS, CDR2 SASEGT. The CDR3 sequence: CATSTPTDTQYF. The CDR3, as DNA: TGTGCCACATCGACCCCTACAGATACGCAGTATTTT.

The V gene is TRBV25-1, the J gene TRBJ2-1; D might be TRBD1 (6 bases). CDR3 length equals 12 residues. With 3 bases removed from V and 15 bases from J, the gap between germline ends came to 15 bases. Looked up from germline, CDR1 is MGHDK and CDR2 is SYGVNS. The CDR3 reads CASSEGARIPFF. CDR3 bases: TGTGCCAGCAGTGAGGGGGCTAGAATTCCGTTCTTC.

The chain recombines TRBV18 with TRBJ2-7, with D possibly being TRBD1 (5 bases). V was pared by 3 bases and J by 6 bases, with 12 bases between. The CDR3 is made up of 13 amino acids. CDR1 is KGHSH, CDR2 LQKENI, per germline. The CDR3 reads CASSPSREGEQYF. In DNA form, the CDR3 reads TGTGCCAGCTCACCGAGCAGGGAAGGCGAGCAGTACTTC.

In DNA, the CDR3 is TGTGCCAGTAGTATCGCGACTAGCGGGAGCTTCTACGAGCAGTACTTC. Translated: CASSIATSGSFYEQYF. The rearrangement links TRBV19 to TRBJ2-7; TRBD2 matches 12 bases. In germline, CDR1 is LNHDA, CDR2 SQIVND (reference sequence). This CDR3 comprises 16 residues. V lost 3 bases, J lost 3 bases, and 6 bases stayed unmatched.

V gene TRBV14 combines with J gene TRBJ2-5, with 7 bases fitting TRBD2. The V and J ends lost 2 bases and 9 bases, in that order; junction bases with no gene match: 15. Germline CDR1 and CDR2: SGHDN and FVKESK. There are 16 residues in the CDR3. This chain's CDR3 is CASSQLWGRAPRAQYF. In DNA, the CDR3 is TGTGCCAGCAGCCAACTCTGGGGGAGGGCCCCCAGGGCCCAGTACTTC. The full variable domain, its missing parts supplied by reference TRBV14 and TRBJ2-5, is EAGVTQFPSHSVIEKGQTVTLRCDPISGHDNLYWYRRVMGKEIKFLLHFVKESKQDESGMPNNRFLAERTGGTYSTLKVQPAELEDSGVYFCASSQLWGRAPRAQYFGPGTRLLVL.

This clone was detected only once. V and J are TRBV28 and TRBJ1-1; TRBD1 is a possible D gene (6 bases). The CDR3 length is 13 residues. The V and J ends lost 7 bases and 1 base respectively, with 10 bases between them. From germline, CDR1 is MDHEN and CDR2 SYDVKM. CDR3 nucleotides: TGTGCCAGCAATCTACAGGGGAACACTGAAGCTTTCTTT. Amino acids: CASNLQGNTEAFF.

The gene calls are TRBV25-1 and TRBJ1-2; TRBD1 might be the D (6 bases). Deletions cut 6 bases from V and 8 bases from J, with 22 bases between. Germline V gene sequence: CDR1 MGHDK, CDR2 SYGVNS. CDR3 length: 15 residues. Here the CDR3 reads CASRPGTLDREGYTF. The CDR3 DNA is TGTGCCAGCAGACCCGGGACACTCGATCGGGAGGGCTACACCTTC.

V gene TRBV5-1 combines with J gene TRBJ2-3; D is uncertain. The CDR3 is 14 amino acids. Trimming stripped 4 bases from V and 2 bases from J, with 11 bases between. Germline V gene sequence: CDR1 SGHRS, CDR2 YFSETQ. The CDR3 loop is CASSVSGTTDTQYF. CDR3 coding DNA: TGCGCCAGCAGCGTCTCCGGAACCACAGATACGCAGTATTTT. The variable domain in full, completed from reference TRBV5-1 and TRBJ2-3, reads KAGVTQTPRYLIKTRGQQVTLSCSPISGHRSVSWYQQTPGQGLQFLFEYFSETQRNKGNFPGRFSGRQFSNSRSEMNVSTLELGDSALYLCASSVSGTTDTQYFGPGTRLTVL.

The chain recombines TRBV10-2 with TRBJ2-1, with 7 bases lining up with TRBD2. There are 14 residues in the CDR3. V lost 6 bases and J lost 1; bases outside the gene matches: 3. Germline CDR1 is WSHSY and CDR2 is SAAADI. In nucleotides, the CDR3 is TGCGCCAGCAGCACGGGAGGATCCTACAATGAGCAGTTCTTC. This codes for CASSTGGSYNEQFF.

This clone was seen a few times. This chain connects TRBV29-1 to TRBJ2-1; D not certain. The V and J ends lost 1 base and 0 bases respectively, with 13 bases between them. The CDR3 runs to 16 residues. Germline assignment: CDR1 SQVTM and CDR2 ANQGSEA. The CDR3 reads CSVEVYDLGSYNEQFF. In DNA, the CDR3 is TGCAGCGTTGAAGTGTACGATCTGGGCTCCTACAATGAGCAGTTCTTC.

The rearrangement links TRBV14 to TRBJ1-2, with TRBD1 identical over 8 bases. The CDR3 loop spans 15 amino acids. Germline CDR1 and CDR2: SGHDN and FVKESK. The junction had 6 bases not matched to a gene; V was cut back by 2 bases and J by 4 bases. DNA for the CDR3: TGTGCCAGCAGCCAACTAGACAGGGGTTCCTATGGCTACACCTTC. Translating gives CASSQLDRGSYGYTF.

This chain connects TRBV27 to TRBJ2-1, with D hard to call. Trimming removed 2 bases from V and 8 bases from J, with 16 bases in between. Germline lookup yields CDR1 MNHEY and CDR2 SMNVEV (reference sequence). The CDR3 is 15 amino acids. Here the CDR3 reads CASSLGQATHDEQFF. For the CDR3, the DNA is TGTGCCAGCAGTTTAGGGCAGGCTACGCACGATGAGCAGTTCTTC.

V and J are TRBV28 and TRBJ1-1; no firm D call. Trimming cost V 6 bases and J 2 bases, with 7 bases left between them. CDR1 MDHEN and CDR2 SYDVKM come from the germline V gene. The CDR3 consists of 12 residues. In nucleotides, the CDR3 is TGTGCCAGCAGGCATCCCAACACTGAAGCTTTCTTT. Protein product: CASRHPNTEAFF.

The chain employs TRBV10-3 and TRBJ2-6; D remains unclear. The CDR3 has 15 residues. Trimming shortened V by 6 bases and J by 0 bases, and 9 bases separated the two germline ends. The V gene's germline CDR1 is ENHRY and CDR2 SYGVKD. CDR3 region: CAISRHGSGANVLTF. The CDR3 region has the DNA TGTGCCATCAGCCGACACGGCTCTGGGGCCAACGTCCTGACTTTC.

This clone was seen just once. The chain joins TRBV5-6 to TRBJ2-3, with 9 bases identical to TRBD2. The trim removed 4 bases at V and 3 bases at J, leaving 6 bases unmatched. CDR3 length equals 15 residues. Germline CDR1 and CDR2: SGHDT and YYEEEE. The CDR3 reads CASSGLAGPTDTQYF. CDR3 bases: TGTGCCAGCAGCGGCCTAGCGGGACCGACAGATACGCAGTATTTT.